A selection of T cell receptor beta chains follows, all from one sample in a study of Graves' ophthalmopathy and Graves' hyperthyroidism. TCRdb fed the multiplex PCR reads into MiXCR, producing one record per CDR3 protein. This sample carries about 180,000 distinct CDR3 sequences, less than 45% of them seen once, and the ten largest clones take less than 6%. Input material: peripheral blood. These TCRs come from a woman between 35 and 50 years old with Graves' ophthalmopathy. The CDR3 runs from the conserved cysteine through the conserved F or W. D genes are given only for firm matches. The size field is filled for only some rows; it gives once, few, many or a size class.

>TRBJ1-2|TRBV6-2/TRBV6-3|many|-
CASSYNRGRDYGYTF
TGTGCCAGCAGTTACAATCGGGGTCGCGACTATGGCTACACCTTC
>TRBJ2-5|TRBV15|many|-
CATGRGAQYQETQYF
TGTGCCACCGGCCGGGGGGCTCAATACCAAGAGACCCAGTACTTC
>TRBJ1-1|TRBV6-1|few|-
CASRIRNMNTEAFF
TGTGCCAGCAGGATCAGAAACATGAACACTGAAGCTTTCTTT
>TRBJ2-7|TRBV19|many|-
CASSIRIGGSYEQYF
TGTGCCAGTAGTATCCGAATTGGAGGCTCCTACGAGCAGTACTTC
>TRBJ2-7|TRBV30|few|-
CASHGRGSYEQYF
TGTGCCTCCCATGGGCGGGGCTCCTACGAGCAGTACTTC
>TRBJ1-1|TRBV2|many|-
CAAGRTEAFF
TGTGCCGCCGGACGGACTGAAGCTTTCTTT
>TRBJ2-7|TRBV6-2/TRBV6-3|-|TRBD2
CASRGASGGSYEQYF
TGTGCCAGCAGAGGAGCTAGCGGGGGGTCCTACGAGCAGTACTTC
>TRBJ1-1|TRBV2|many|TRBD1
CASTPQGSIGEAFF
TGTGCCAGCACCCCACAGGGGAGTATCGGTGAAGCTTTCTTT
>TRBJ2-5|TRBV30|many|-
CAWSAGAKETQYF
TGTGCCTGGAGTGCGGGGGCTAAGGAGACCCAGTACTTC
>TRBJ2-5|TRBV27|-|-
CASSLSLGHQETQYF
TGTGCCAGCAGTTTATCTTTGGGCCACCAAGAGACCCAGTACTTC
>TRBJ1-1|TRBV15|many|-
CATSRPDLWNTEAFF
TGTGCCACCAGCAGACCGGACTTATGGAACACTGAAGCTTTCTTT
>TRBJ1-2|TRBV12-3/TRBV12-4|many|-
CASSTTANYGYTF
TGTGCCAGCAGCACTACAGCCAACTATGGCTACACCTTC
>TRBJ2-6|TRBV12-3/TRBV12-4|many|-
CASSFFPGANVLTF
TGTGCCAGCAGTTTCTTCCCTGGGGCCAACGTCCTGACTTTC
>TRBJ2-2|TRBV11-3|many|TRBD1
CASSLVGQGQFF
TGTGCCAGCAGCTTAGTGGGACAGGGGCAGTTTTTT
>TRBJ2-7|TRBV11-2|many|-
CASSLFIQEGPSYEQYF
TGTGCCAGCAGCTTATTTATTCAGGAGGGCCCCTCCTACGAGCAGTACTTC
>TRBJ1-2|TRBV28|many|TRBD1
CASSLGDRDRVPGGYGYTF
TGTGCCAGCAGTTTAGGAGACCGGGACAGGGTGCCCGGGGGCTATGGCTACACCTTC
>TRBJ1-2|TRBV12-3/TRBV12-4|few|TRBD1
CASTRGQNRLGYTF
TGTGCCAGCACCCGGGGACAGAATCGCCTTGGCTACACCTTC
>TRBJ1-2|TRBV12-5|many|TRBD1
CASGSGQGSGYGYTF
TGTGCTAGTGGTTCCGGACAGGGGTCGGGCTACGGCTACACCTTC
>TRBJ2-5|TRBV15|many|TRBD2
CATSRSSGGAGETQYF
TGTGCCACCAGCAGGTCCAGCGGGGGGGCCGGGGAGACCCAGTACTTC
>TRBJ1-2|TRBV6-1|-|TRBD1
CASSEGGTGDDYGYTF
TGTGCCAGCAGTGAAGGGGGGACAGGGGACGACTATGGCTACACCTTC
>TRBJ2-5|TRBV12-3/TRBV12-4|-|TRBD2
CASSFMSGRGQETQYF
TGTGCCAGCAGTTTCATGAGCGGGAGGGGTCAAGAGACCCAGTACTTC
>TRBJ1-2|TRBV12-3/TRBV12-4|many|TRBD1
CASSPGTGVGESGYGYTF
TGTGCCAGCAGTCCGGGGACAGGGGTTGGGGAAAGCGGCTATGGCTACACCTTC
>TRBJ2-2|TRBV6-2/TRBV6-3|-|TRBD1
CASSWVGGSTGELFF
TGTGCCAGCAGTTGGGTAGGGGGCAGCACCGGGGAGCTGTTTTTT
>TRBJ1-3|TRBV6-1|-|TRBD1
CASSRNRGLGNTIYF
TGTGCCAGCAGTAGAAACAGGGGGCTCGGAAACACCATATATTTT
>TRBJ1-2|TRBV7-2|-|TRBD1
CASSKGAGYSGYTF
TGTGCCAGCAGCAAGGGGGCCGGTTATTCCGGCTACACCTTC
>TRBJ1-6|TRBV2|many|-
CASNLGLNSPLHF
TGTGCCAGCAATTTAGGGTTGAATTCACCCCTCCACTTT
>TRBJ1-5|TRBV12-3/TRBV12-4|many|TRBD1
CASSGDGTDYSNQPQHF
TGTGCCAGCAGTGGTGACGGGACAGATTATAGCAATCAGCCCCAGCATTTT
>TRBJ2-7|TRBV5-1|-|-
CASNPGNQDEQYF
TGCGCCAGCAACCCGGGGAACCAAGACGAGCAGTACTTC
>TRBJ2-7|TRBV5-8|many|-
CASSLGVVDYEQYF
TGTGCCAGCAGCTTGGGTGTCGTGGACTACGAGCAGTACTTC
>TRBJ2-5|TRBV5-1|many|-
CASSLEGRGEETQYF
TGCGCCAGCAGCTTGGAGGGCAGAGGGGAGGAGACCCAGTACTTC
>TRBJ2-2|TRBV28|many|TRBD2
CASEGTSGGIGELFF
TGTGCCAGCGAGGGGACTAGCGGGGGGATCGGGGAGCTGTTTTTT
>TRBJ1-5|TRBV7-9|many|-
CASSFDWVYSNQPQHF
TGTGCCAGCAGCTTCGATTGGGTTTATAGCAATCAGCCCCAGCATTTT
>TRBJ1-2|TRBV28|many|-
CASITGGGYGYTF
TGTGCCAGCATAACAGGTGGGGGCTATGGCTACACCTTC
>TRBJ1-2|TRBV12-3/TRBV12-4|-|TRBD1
CASSPGTGGGYGYTF
TGTGCCAGCAGTCCCGGGACAGGGGGAGGGTATGGCTACACCTTC
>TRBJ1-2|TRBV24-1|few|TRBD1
CATSDPGTGRDGYTF
TGTGCCACCAGTGATCCCGGGACAGGGAGGGATGGCTACACCTTC
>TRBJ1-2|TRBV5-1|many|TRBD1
CASSLGTGNYGYTF
TGCGCCAGCAGCTTGGGGACAGGGAACTATGGCTACACCTTC
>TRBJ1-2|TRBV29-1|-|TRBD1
CSVDRGDGYTF
TGCAGCGTTGACAGGGGGGATGGCTACACCTTC
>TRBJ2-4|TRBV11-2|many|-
CASSPNPFLDIQYF
TGTGCCAGCAGCCCAAATCCATTTTTAGACATTCAGTACTTC
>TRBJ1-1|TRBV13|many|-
CASSLGTRRSHEAFF
TGTGCCAGCAGCTTAGGAACCCGCAGGTCTCATGAAGCTTTCTTT
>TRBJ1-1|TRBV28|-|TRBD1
CASSLRDRDLREAFF
TGTGCCAGCAGCCTCCGGGACAGGGACCTGAGGGAAGCTTTCTTT
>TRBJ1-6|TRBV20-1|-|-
CSAKLSGSPLHF
TGCAGTGCTAAATTGTCTGGTTCACCCCTCCACTTT
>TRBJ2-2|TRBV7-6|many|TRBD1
CASSQGQGNTGELFF
TGTGCCAGCAGCCAGGGACAGGGGAACACCGGGGAGCTGTTTTTT
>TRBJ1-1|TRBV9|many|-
CASSVDQYSFNTEAFF
TGTGCCAGCAGCGTAGATCAGTACAGTTTCAACACTGAAGCTTTCTTT
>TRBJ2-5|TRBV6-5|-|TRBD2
CASSYSTLAGVETQYF
TGTGCCAGCAGTTACTCGACCCTAGCGGGGGTGGAGACCCAGTACTTC
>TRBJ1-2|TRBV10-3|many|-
CAISESDYGYTF
TGTGCCATCAGTGAGTCGGACTATGGCTACACCTTC
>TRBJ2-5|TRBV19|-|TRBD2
CATSLAGVETQYF
TGTGCCACCTCTCTAGCGGGAGTGGAGACCCAGTACTTC
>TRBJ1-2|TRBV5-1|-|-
CASSRDGANYGYTF
TGCGCCAGCAGCAGGGACGGTGCTAACTATGGCTACACCTTC